Sequencing of this T cell receptor beta chain was carried out in a study of cytomegalovirus exposure and HLA in healthy donors. Vbeta (60) and Jbeta (13) primers were used in the PCR. Clones were read by immunoSEQ multiplex PCR, and TCRdb kept only the in-frame ones, dropping some. Of fewer than 150,000 clones listed, more than 60% are singletons. In regard to this clone: Its cognate antigen is unknown.

V lost 3 bases to trimming and J lost 2 bases, with 5 bases between them. CDR3 length equals 11 residues. The germline gives CDR1 DFQATT, CDR2 SNEGSKA (reference sequence). General study findings and limits: Later analysis suggested most CMV-associated TCR beta chains were HLA-restricted.

V and J are TRBV20-1 and TRBJ2-7; TRBD2 might be the D (5 bases). Sequences were obtained from PBMCs. This sequence was found in a woman between 40 and 50 years old in good health and CMV-seronegative. CDR3 DNA sequence: TGCAGTGCTAGCGGGACCTACGAGCAGTACTTC. Its protein is CSASGTYEQYF.